A single sample is the source of the 19 T cell receptor beta chains below, sequenced in a study of T cells in Graves' hyperthyroidism and ophthalmopathy. What was amplified from RNA transcripts were TCR beta CDR3 regions. A first-round RT-PCR of the TCR CDR3 used the HTBI primer set. TCRdb re-called the multiplex PCR reads with MiXCR, one entry per CDR3 protein. This sample has about 500,000 distinct CDR3 sequences, with 15% to 20% found just once. The sample taken for sequencing was blood. The receptor set was obtained from a woman younger than 45 with Graves' ophthalmopathy.

The V call is TRBV7-3, the J call TRBJ2-3; possibly TRBD1 or TRBD2 for D (6 bases each). This CDR3 region has 17 residues. CDR1 SGHTA and CDR2 FQGTGA come from the germline V gene. V was cut by 4 bases and J by 1 base, with 18 bases left in between. This chain's CDR3 is CASSSPTTGGGTDTQYF. The CDR3 DNA follows: TGTGCCAGCAGCTCCCCGACGACAGGCGGGGGCACAGATACGCAGTATTTT.

This clonotype was observed many times. The V call is TRBV12-3 or TRBV12-4, the J call TRBJ2-2, with 7 bases aligning to TRBD2. The V segment lost 6 bases and the J segment 9 bases; nucleotides outside the gene matches: 13. The CDR3 loop spans 15 amino acids. The CDR3 sequence is CASSWMRGYSWELFF. CDR3 bases: TGTGCCAGCAGCTGGATGCGGGGGTATTCCTGGGAGCTGTTTTTT.

This clonotype was counted at least ten times. The chain carries TRBV5-1 and TRBJ2-7; D might be TRBD1 (6 bases). This CDR3 comprises 15 residues. V lost 4 bases and J lost 2, with 16 bases in between. Germline CDR1 is SGHRS and CDR2 is YFSETQ. For the CDR3, the DNA is TGCGCCAGCAGCATTCGGACAGAAATAACCTACGAGCAGTACTTC. It translates to CASSIRTEITYEQYF.

This clonotype was picked up a small number of times. The DNA of the CDR3 is TGTGCCAGCAGCCAAGGTAGCCTAGCGAGTGGCGGGGAGCTGTTTTTT. This sequence encodes CASSQGSLASGGELFF. The chain couples TRBV3-1 to TRBJ2-2; a possible D gene is TRBD2 (6 bases). The germline V and J ends were trimmed by 1 base and 7 bases, with 16 bases remaining between them. Germline lookup yields CDR1 LGHDT and CDR2 YNNKEL (reference sequence). This CDR3 contains 16 residues.

This clonotype was picked up many times. This sequence joins TRBV7-2 and TRBJ2-1, with no clear D. There are 13 residues in the CDR3. Germline CDR1 reads SGHTA; CDR2 reads FQGNSA. The V end lost 4 bases, the J end lost 10 bases, and 14 bases lay between the germline ends. The CDR3 DNA reads as TGTGCCAGCAGCTCTAACAGTCCGATGGAGCAGTTCTTC. Translating gives CASSSNSPMEQFF.

This clonotype turned up a few times. The chain joins TRBV5-1 to TRBJ2-3; a weak D match, TRBD2 (7 bases). This CDR3 is built from 17 residues. Germline CDR1 is SGHRS and CDR2 is YFSETQ. Trimming took 0 bases from V and 0 from J, leaving 14 bases between them. The CDR3 sequence is CASSLGEGHPSTDTQYF. The CDR3, as DNA: TGCGCCAGCAGCTTGGGGGAGGGACACCCTAGCACAGATACGCAGTATTTT.

This clonotype was detected only a few times. This chain's CDR3 is CASSDGTSYQPQHF. Here the CDR3 DNA reads TGTGCCAGCAGCGACGGGACAAGCTATCAGCCCCAGCATTTT. The chain uses TRBV9 and TRBJ1-5; TRBD1 is a possible D gene (6 bases). The CDR3 length is 14 residues. V lost 3 bases and J lost 5, with 12 bases in between. From germline, CDR1 is SGDLS and CDR2 YYNGEE.

A few counts support this clonotype. In DNA form, the CDR3 reads TGCGCCAGCAGTGATGGGGGCACAGATACGCAGTATTTT. Residues: CASSDGGTDTQYF. The chain joins TRBV5-1 to TRBJ2-3; D is undetermined. The CDR3 covers 13 residues. Trimming removed 5 bases from V and 1 base from J, with 8 bases in between. From germline, CDR1 is SGHRS and CDR2 YFSETQ.

This sequence joins TRBV6-5 and TRBJ1-5, with D unresolved. V dropped 0 bases and J dropped 4 bases, with 10 bases sitting between them. The CDR3 is 15 residues long. In germline, CDR1 is MNHEY, CDR2 SVGAGI. The CDR3, as DNA: TGTGCCAGCAGTTACTCGTTACAGCTGAATCAGCCCCAGCATTTT. Its translation is CASSYSLQLNQPQHF.

The V call is TRBV5-1, the J call TRBJ1-1, with no clear D. Looked up from germline, CDR1 is SGHRS and CDR2 is YFSETQ. The CDR3 sequence is 14 residues long. Between the trimmed V and J ends, which lost 5 bases and 0 bases, there was a span of 11 bases. The CDR3 is CASSLEEVNTEAFF. The DNA for the CDR3 is TGCGCCAGCAGTCTCGAGGAGGTGAACACTGAAGCTTTCTTT.

This clonotype was observed a handful of times. This chain joins TRBV28 and TRBJ2-1, with TRBD2 as a possible D gene (5 bases). Germline CDR1 reads MDHEN; CDR2 reads SYDVKM. The V end was cut by 8 bases, the J end by 4 bases, with 24 bases between. This CDR3 has 17 amino acids. CDR3 coding DNA: TGTGCCAGCCTTGAGGAGTCTAGTACGGGAAAATACAATGAGCAGTTCTTC. This encodes CASLEESSTGKYNEQFF. The full variable domain, with the rest looked up from reference TRBV28 and TRBJ2-1, is DVKVTQSSRYLVKRTGEKVFLECVQDMDHENMFWYRQDPGLGLRLIYFSYDVKMKEKGDIPEGYSVSREKKERFSLILESASTNQTSMYLCASLEESSTGKYNEQFFGPGTRLTVL.

The table lists this clonotype with many counts. V is TRBV5-8 and J is TRBJ2-4; 9 bases are a match to TRBD1. Germline V gene sequence: CDR1 SGHTS, CDR2 YDEGEE. The CDR3 extends over 12 amino acids. The V gene end was trimmed by 4 bases and the J gene end by 13 bases; junction bases not matched to a gene: 6. The CDR3 sequence is CASSAGQGRQYF. The CDR3 nucleotides are TGTGCCAGCAGCGCGGGACAGGGAAGGCAGTACTTC.

V is TRBV4-3 and J is TRBJ2-1; D perhaps matches TRBD2 (5 bases). Trimming left V 0 bases short and J 0 bases short, with 12 bases between. The CDR3 sequence is 17 residues long. In germline, CDR1 is LGHNA, CDR2 YSLEER. CDR3 amino acids: CASSQDVLAVSYNEQFF. In DNA form, the CDR3 reads TGCGCCAGCAGCCAAGATGTCCTAGCTGTCTCCTACAATGAGCAGTTCTTC.

This clonotype was detected ten times or more. The V call is TRBV20-1, the J call TRBJ2-5, with 7 bases fitting TRBD1. The CDR3 has 15 residues. V shed 3 bases and J 2 bases; nucleotides not matched to a gene: 9. Per the germline V gene, CDR1 is DFQATT and CDR2 is SNEGSKA (reference sequence). CDR3 region: CSASYPDRTQETQYF. The CDR3 DNA reads TGCAGTGCTAGTTATCCGGACAGGACGCAAGAGACCCAGTACTTC.

This clonotype was observed a handful of times. For the CDR3, the DNA is TGTGCCAGCAGCTTGGTAGGTTTCGACGGAGGCGAGCAGTTCTTC. This gives the protein CASSLVGFDGGEQFF. V usage is TRBV5-4 and J usage is TRBJ2-1, with D possibly being TRBD2 (5 bases). Trimming took off 0 bases at V and 10 bases at J, with 17 bases between the two ends. CDR3 length: 15 residues. Per the germline V gene, CDR1 is SGHNT and CDR2 is YYREEE (reference sequence).

The chain couples TRBV7-9 to TRBJ1-1; maybe TRBD1 (5 bases). There are 12 residues in the CDR3. V was cut by 6 bases and J by 4 bases, with 9 bases left in between. Germline V lookup: CDR1 SEHNR, CDR2 FQNEAQ (reference sequence). CDR3 coding DNA: TGTGCCAGCAGAGGGGAGAGCACTGAAGCTTTCTTT. As protein: CASRGESTEAFF.

This clonotype was seen ten or more times. The chain has TRBV28 and TRBJ2-1, with a weak D call TRBD1 (7 bases). The CDR3 has 15 amino acids. Germline assignment: CDR1 MDHEN and CDR2 SYDVKM. The V gene lost 6 bases and the J gene lost 8 bases, with 20 bases spanning the gap. Here the CDR3 DNA reads TGTGCCAGCAGGAGACAGGGAGGTGGCGGCGATGAGCAGTTCTTC. This encodes CASRRQGGGGDEQFF.

This clonotype was found many times. The rearrangement uses TRBV6-5 and TRBJ2-7; TRBD1 aligns across 11 bases. The germline CDR1 and CDR2 sequences are MNHEY and SVGAGI. The CDR3 contains 15 residues. J gave up 6 bases and V 6 bases, and 10 bases lay outside the gene matches. The chain's CDR3 is CASRYLGTGGVEQYF. The CDR3 DNA is TGTGCCAGCAGATACCTCGGGACAGGGGGTGTCGAGCAGTACTTC.

The CDR3 spells CASSLDTNTIYF. The CDR3 DNA follows: TGTGCCAGCAGCTTAGATACAAACACCATATATTTT. This chain connects TRBV7-8 to TRBJ1-3; D is undetermined. The CDR3 runs 12 residues. The germline V gene encodes CDR1 SGHVS and CDR2 FQNEAQ. Trimming removed 1 base at V and 6 bases at J, with 4 bases between.